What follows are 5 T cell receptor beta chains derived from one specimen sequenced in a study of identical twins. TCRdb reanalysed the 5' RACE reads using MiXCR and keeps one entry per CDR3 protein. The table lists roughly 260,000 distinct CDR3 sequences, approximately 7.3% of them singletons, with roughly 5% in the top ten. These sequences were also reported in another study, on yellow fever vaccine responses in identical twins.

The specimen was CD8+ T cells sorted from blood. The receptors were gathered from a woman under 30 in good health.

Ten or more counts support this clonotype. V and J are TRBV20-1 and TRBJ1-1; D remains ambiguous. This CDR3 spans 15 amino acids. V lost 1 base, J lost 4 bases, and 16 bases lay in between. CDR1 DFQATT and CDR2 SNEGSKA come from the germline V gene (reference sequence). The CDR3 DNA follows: TGCAGTGCTAGAGGCCTAATTGGGGTTTTCACTGAAGCTTTCTTT. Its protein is CSARGLIGVFTEAFF.

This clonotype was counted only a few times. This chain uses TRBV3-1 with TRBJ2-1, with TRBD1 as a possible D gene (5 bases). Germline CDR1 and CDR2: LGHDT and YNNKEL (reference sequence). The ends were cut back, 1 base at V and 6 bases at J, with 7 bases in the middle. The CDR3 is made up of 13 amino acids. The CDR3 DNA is TGTGCCAGCAGCCAAGGGCAGGGCAATGAGCAGTTCTTC. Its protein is CASSQGQGNEQFF.

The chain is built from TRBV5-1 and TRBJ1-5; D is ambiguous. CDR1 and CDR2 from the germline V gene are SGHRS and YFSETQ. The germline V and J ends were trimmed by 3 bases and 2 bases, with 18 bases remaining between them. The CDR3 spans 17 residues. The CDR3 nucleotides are TGCGCCAGCAGCTCGGAACCATCTTTCGGGGGCAATCAGCCCCAGCATTTT. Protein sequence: CASSSEPSFGGNQPQHF.

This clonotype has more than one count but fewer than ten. Here the CDR3 DNA reads TGCAGCGTTGATCCCCCAAGTTACAATGAGCAGTTCTTC. It specifies CSVDPPSYNEQFF. The J gene is TRBJ2-1, the V gene TRBV29-1; D is unclear. The V end was cut by 3 bases, the J end by 4 bases, with 10 bases between. The CDR3 runs 13 residues. Germline V CDR1 and CDR2: SQVTM, ANQGSEA.

The CDR3 region has the DNA TGTGCCAGCAGTTTCCCTAGGAGCGGGGGATCCCTTGAGTACGAGCAGTACTTC. The encoded protein is CASSFPRSGGSLEYEQYF. This chain connects TRBV28 to TRBJ2-7; 8 positions match TRBD2. Losses at the gene ends were 3 bases for V and 4 bases for J; bases not matched to a gene: 17. The CDR3 contains 18 residues. CDR1 MDHEN and CDR2 SYDVKM come from the germline V gene.